This passage covers 5 T cell receptor beta chains from one sample sequenced in a study of blood T cell repertoires in COVID-19. TCRdb keeps only in-frame clones here, not all; method: immunoSEQ multiplex PCR. The sample gives roughly 400,000 clones, 89% of which show up once; 1.7% is in the top ten. Material: PBMCs or T cells enriched from blood (not recorded which). The source of these receptors is a woman aged 30 to 39 who had recovered from COVID-19.

The J gene is TRBJ1-5, the V gene TRBV12-5, with no clear D. V was trimmed by 5 bases and J by 5 bases, leaving 7 bases between them. This CDR3 contains 12 residues. Looked up from germline, CDR1 is LGHNT and CDR2 is FRNRAP. In DNA form, the CDR3 reads TGTGCTAGTGGTATCGGGGATCAGCCCCAGCATTTT. As protein: CASGIGDQPQHF. The entire variable domain, with the rest obtained from reference TRBV12-5 and TRBJ1-5, is as follows: DARVTQTPRHKVTEMGQEVTMRCQPILGHNTVFWYRQTMMQGLELLAYFRNRAPLDDSGMPKDRFSAEMPDATLATLKIQPSEPRDSAVYFCASGIGDQPQHFGDGTRLSIL.

Turning to this clone: At one of its ends the junction is not consistent with the germline gene, which may arise from a read error. The chain couples TRBV11-3 to TRBJ1-1; D call uncertain. The CDR3 contains 13 residues. Germline V gives CDR1 SGHNT, CDR2 YENEEA. The CDR3 coding sequence is TGTGCCAGCAGCTCCGGGGAAGCCCCGCCGATTTCCTTT. It codes for CASSSGEAPPISF.

The chain recombines TRBV5-1 with TRBJ2-1, with unresolved D. The CDR3 consists of 13 residues. From germline, CDR1 is SGHRS and CDR2 YFSETQ. V was shortened by 0 bases and J by 3 bases, with 4 bases between the two germline ends. CDR3: CASSLDIYNEQFF. The CDR3 DNA sequence: TGCGCCAGCAGCTTGGACATCTACAATGAGCAGTTCTTC.

This chain links TRBV12-5 with TRBJ2-2, with 11 bases identical to TRBD1. The germline V gene has CDR1 LGHNT and CDR2 FRNRAP. The CDR3 loop spans 16 amino acids. Trimming removed 5 bases from V and 7 bases from J; junction bases left unmatched: 9. CDR3 coding DNA: TGTGCTAGTGGTCCACCGGACAGGGGGCGAGACGGGGAGCTGTTTTTT. Translated, it gives CASGPPDRGRDGELFF.

This rearrangement joins TRBV7-8 to TRBJ1-3; D call uncertain. Germline loops: CDR1 SGHVS, CDR2 FQNEAQ. This CDR3 has 14 residues. V shed 0 bases and J shed 4 bases, with 7 bases lying between them. CDR3 bases: TGTGCCAGCAGCTTAGCGGTTCAGGGAAACACCATATATTTT. Amino acids: CASSLAVQGNTIYF.